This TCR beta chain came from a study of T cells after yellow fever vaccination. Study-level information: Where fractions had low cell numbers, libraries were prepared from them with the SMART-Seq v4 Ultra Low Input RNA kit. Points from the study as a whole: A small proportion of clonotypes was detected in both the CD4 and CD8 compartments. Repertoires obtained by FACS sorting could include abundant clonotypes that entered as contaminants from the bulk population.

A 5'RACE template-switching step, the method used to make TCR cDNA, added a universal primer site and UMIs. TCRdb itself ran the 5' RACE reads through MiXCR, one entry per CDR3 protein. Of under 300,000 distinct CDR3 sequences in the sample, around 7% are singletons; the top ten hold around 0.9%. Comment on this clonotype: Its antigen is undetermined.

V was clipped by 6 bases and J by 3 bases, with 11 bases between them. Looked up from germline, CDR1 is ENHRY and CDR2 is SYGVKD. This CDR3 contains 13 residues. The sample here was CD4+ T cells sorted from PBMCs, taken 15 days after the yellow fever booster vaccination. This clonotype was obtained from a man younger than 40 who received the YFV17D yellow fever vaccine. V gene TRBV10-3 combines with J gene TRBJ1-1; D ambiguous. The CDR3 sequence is CAIRSGEHTEAFF. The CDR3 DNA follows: TGTGCCATCAGGTCAGGAGAGCACACTGAAGCTTTCTTT.